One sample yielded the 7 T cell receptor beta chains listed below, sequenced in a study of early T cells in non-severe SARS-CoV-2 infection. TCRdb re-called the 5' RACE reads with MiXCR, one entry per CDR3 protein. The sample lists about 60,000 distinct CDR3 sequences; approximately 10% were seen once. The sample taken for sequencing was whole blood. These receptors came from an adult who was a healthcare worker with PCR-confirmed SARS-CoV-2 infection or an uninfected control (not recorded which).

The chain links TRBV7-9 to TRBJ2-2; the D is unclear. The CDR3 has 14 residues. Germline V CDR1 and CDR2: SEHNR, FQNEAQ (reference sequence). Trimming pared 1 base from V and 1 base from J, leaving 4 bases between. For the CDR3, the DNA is TGTGCCAGCAGCTTAGTAAGGAACACCGGGGAGCTGTTTTTT. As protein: CASSLVRNTGELFF.

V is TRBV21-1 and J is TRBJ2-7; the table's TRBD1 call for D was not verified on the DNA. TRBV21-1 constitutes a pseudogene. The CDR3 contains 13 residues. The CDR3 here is CASSPRQTYEQYF. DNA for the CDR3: TGTGCCAGCAGCCCACGACAGACCTACGAGCAGTACTTC.

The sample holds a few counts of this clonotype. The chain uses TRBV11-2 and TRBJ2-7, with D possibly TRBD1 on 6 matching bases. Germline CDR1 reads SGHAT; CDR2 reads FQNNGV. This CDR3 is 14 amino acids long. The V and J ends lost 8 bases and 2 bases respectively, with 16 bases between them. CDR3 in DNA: TGTGCCAGCGGCGTCACAGGGTCTCCCTACGAGCAGTACTTC. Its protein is CASGVTGSPYEQYF.

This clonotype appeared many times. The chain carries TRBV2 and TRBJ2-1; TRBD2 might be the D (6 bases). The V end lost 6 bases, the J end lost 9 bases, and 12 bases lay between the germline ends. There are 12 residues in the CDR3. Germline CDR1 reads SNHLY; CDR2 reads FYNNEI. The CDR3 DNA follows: TGTGCCAGCAGGGGGGAGGTTGGTGAGCAGTTCTTC. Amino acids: CASRGEVGEQFF.

The CDR3: CASRRGTTIPSSYNEQFF. The CDR3 DNA is TGTGCCAGCAGACGGGGGACCACAATCCCAAGCTCCTACAATGAGCAGTTCTTC. V gene TRBV5-4 combines with J gene TRBJ2-1; a weak D match, TRBD2 (6 bases). Germline lookup yields CDR1 SGHNT and CDR2 YYREEE (reference sequence). Trimming pared 5 bases from V and 0 bases from J, leaving 21 bases between. This CDR3 contains 18 residues.

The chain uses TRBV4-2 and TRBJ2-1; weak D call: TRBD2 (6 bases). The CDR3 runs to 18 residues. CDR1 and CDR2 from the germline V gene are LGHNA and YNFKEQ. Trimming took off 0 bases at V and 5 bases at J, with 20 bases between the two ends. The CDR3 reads CASSQEGPLAMWNNEQFF. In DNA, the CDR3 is TGTGCCAGCAGCCAAGAAGGGCCACTAGCCATGTGGAACAATGAGCAGTTCTTC.

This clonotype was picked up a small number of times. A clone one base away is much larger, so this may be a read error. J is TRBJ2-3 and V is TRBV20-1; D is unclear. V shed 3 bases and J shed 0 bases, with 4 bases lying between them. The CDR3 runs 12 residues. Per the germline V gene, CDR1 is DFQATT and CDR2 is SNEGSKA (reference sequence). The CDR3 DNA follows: TGCAGTGCTAGCGGGAGCACAGATACGCAGTATTTT. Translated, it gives CSASGSTDTQYF.